The source of this T cell receptor beta chain is a study of cytomegalovirus exposure and HLA in healthy donors. Study background: Clustering assigned 81% of the roughly 420 genotyped donors to the Caucasian-associated ancestry cluster.

All donors participated as healthy donors of bone marrow. This CDR3 is built from 11 residues. Germline V lookup: CDR1 LNHDA, CDR2 SQIVND (reference sequence). Trimming removed 5 bases from V and 12 bases from J, with 11 bases in between. Findings and limits, study-wide: TCR beta sequences reportedly predicted most subjects' HLA-A and HLA-B alleles accurately. When presence/absence was analysed, sequencing depth was taken to be roughly uniform across donors.

Primers: 60 Vbeta forward and 13 Jbeta reverse. Here immunoSEQ multiplex PCR was the method, and the copy in TCRdb shows in-frame clones only, minus some. This repertoire shows roughly 150,000 clones, roughly 85% found once; its top ten account for 3% to 4%. As concerns this clone: Its antigen is not identified.

The specimen was PBMCs. The chain employs TRBV19 and TRBJ2-1; D not certain. The TCR comes from a male donor in good health and CMV-seronegative. The CDR3 DNA reads as TGTGCCAGTAGTGAGGCACACGGGCAGTTCTTC. Encoded protein: CASSEAHGQFF.